The sequence of this TCR beta chain was determined in a study of shared clonotypes between healthy human individuals. Study information: Sampling drew on donors who were a couple of women and a few men aged 18 to 49.

This CDR3 has 17 amino acids. In germline, CDR1 is SGHVS, CDR2 FQNEAQ. The junction had 8 bases not matched to a gene; V was cut back by 5 bases and J by 3 bases. Clones were read by immunoSEQ multiplex PCR, and TCRdb kept only the in-frame ones, dropping some. The sample contains 1.6 million or so clones, approximately 98.5% of which appear only once. The V gene is TRBV7-8, the J gene TRBJ2-7, with 15 bases lining up with TRBD2. The receptor was derived from a man in his thirties or forties in good health. The specimen sequenced was naive CD4+ T cells sorted from blood. As for subset: CD45RA+ positively selected. The CDR3: CASSTRTSGRVIYEQYF. DNA for the CDR3: TGTGCCAGCAGCACTCGGACTAGCGGGAGGGTAATCTACGAGCAGTACTTC.